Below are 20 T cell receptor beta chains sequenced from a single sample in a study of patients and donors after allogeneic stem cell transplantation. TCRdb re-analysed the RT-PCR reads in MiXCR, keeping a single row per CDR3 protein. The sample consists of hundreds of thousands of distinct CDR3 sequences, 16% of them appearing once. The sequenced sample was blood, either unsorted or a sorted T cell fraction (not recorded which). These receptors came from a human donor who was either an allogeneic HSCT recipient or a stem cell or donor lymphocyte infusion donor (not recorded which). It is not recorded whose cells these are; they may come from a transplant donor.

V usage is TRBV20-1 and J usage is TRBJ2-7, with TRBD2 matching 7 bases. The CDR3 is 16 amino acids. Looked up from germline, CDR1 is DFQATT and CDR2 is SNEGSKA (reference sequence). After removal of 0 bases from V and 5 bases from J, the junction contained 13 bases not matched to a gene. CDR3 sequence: CSARDRGASGYHEQYF. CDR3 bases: TGCAGTGCTAGAGATAGGGGCGCTAGCGGATACCACGAGCAGTACTTC.

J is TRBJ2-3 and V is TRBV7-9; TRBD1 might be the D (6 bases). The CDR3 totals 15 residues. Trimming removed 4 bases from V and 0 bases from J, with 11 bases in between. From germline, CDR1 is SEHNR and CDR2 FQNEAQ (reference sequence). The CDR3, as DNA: TGTGCCAGCAGCTGCCGGGACAAGAGCACAGATACGCAGTATTTT. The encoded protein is CASSCRDKSTDTQYF.

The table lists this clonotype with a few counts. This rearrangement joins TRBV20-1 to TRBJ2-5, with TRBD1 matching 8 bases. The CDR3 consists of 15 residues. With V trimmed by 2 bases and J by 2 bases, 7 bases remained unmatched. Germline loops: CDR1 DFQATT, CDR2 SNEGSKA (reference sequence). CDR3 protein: CSARRLRGQQETQYF. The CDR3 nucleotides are TGCAGTGCTAGACGTCTCAGGGGGCAGCAAGAGACCCAGTACTTC.

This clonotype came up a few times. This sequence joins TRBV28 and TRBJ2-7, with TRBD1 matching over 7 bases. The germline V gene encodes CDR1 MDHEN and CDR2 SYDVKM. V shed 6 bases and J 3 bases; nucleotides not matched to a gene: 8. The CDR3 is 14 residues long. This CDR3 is CASSRTGAFYEQYF. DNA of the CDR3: TGTGCCAGCAGCCGAACAGGGGCCTTCTACGAGCAGTACTTC. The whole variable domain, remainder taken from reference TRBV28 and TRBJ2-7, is DVKVTQSSRYLVKRTGEKVFLECVQDMDHENMFWYRQDPGLGLRLIYFSYDVKMKEKGDIPEGYSVSREKKERFSLILESASTNQTSMYLCASSRTGAFYEQYFGPGTRLTVT.

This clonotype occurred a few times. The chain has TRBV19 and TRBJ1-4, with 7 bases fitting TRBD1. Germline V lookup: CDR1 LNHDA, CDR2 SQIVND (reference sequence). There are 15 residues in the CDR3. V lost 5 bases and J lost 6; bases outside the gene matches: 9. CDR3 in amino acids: CASSSMDRSHEKLFF. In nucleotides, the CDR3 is TGTGCCAGTAGTTCGATGGACAGGAGCCATGAAAAACTGTTTTTT.

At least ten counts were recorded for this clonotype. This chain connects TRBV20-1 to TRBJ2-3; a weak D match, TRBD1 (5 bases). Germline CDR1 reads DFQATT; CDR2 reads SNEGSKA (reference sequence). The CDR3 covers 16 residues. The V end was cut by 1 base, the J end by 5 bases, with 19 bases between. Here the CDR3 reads CSARVPSGIGIDTQYF. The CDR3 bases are TGCAGTGCTAGAGTACCGTCAGGGATCGGTATAGATACGCAGTATTTT.

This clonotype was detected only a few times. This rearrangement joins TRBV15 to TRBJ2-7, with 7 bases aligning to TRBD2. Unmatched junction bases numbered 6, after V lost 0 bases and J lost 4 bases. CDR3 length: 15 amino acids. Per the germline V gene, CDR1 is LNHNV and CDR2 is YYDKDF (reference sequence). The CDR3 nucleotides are TGTGCCACCAGCAGAGATTTCGGACTAGAATACGAGCAGTACTTC. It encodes CATSRDFGLEYEQYF.

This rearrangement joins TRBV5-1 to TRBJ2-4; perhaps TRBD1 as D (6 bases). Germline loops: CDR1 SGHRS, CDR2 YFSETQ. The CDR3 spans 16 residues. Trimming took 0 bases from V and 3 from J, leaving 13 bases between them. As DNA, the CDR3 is TGCGCCAGCAGCTTGGCAGCCGGGACAAGCAAAAACATTCAGTACTTC. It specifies CASSLAAGTSKNIQYF.

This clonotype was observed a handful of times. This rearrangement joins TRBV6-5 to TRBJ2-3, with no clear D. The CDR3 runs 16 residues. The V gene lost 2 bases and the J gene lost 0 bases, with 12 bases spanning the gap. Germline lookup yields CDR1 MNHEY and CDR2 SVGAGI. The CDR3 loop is CASSYNLGRSTDTQYF. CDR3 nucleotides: TGTGCCAGCAGTTACAATTTAGGACGCAGCACAGATACGCAGTATTTT.

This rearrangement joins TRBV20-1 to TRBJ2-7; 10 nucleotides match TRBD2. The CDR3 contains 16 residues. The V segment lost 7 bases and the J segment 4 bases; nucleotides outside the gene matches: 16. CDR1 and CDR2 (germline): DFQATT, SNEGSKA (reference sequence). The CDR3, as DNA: TGCAGTGGCCAACGCGGCAGCGGGGGGGCCGTGTACGAGCAGTACTTC. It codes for CSGQRGSGGAVYEQYF.

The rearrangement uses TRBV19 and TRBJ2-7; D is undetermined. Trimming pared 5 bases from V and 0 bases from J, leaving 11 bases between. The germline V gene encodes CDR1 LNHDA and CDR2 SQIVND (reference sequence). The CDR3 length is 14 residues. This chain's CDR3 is CASSPRIYSYEQYF. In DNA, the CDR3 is TGTGCCAGTAGTCCGCGGATATACTCCTACGAGCAGTACTTC.

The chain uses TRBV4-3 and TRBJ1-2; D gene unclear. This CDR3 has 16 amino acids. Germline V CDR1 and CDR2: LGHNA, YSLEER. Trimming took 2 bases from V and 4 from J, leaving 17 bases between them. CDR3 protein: CASSQSWPVSSYGYTF. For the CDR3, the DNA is TGCGCCAGCAGCCAATCCTGGCCCGTGTCCAGCTATGGCTACACCTTC.

The CDR3 DNA reads as TGCAGTGCCCGCAGTATGAACACTGAAGCTTTCTTT. It encodes CSARSMNTEAFF. The gene calls are TRBV20-1 and TRBJ1-1, with unresolved D. The germline V gene has CDR1 DFQATT and CDR2 SNEGSKA (reference sequence). CDR3 length: 12 residues. Deletions cut 6 bases from V and 0 bases from J, with 8 bases between.

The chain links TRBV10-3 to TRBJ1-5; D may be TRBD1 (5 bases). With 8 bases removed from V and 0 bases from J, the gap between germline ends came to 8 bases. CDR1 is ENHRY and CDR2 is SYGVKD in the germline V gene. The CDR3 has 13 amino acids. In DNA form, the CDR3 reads TGTGCCATCGGCGACAGTAGCAATCAGCCCCAGCATTTT. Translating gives CAIGDSSNQPQHF.

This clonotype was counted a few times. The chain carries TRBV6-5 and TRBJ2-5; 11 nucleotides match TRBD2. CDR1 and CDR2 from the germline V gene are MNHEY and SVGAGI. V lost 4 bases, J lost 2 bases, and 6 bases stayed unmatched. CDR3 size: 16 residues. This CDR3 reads CASSSLAGGSQETQYF. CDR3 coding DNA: TGTGCCAGCAGTTCCCTAGCGGGAGGTTCACAAGAGACCCAGTACTTC.

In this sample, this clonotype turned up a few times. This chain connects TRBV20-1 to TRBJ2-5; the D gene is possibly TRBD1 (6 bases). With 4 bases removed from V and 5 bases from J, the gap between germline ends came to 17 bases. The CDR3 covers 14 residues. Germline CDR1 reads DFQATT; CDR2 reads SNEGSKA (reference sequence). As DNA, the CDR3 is TGCAGTGCTACCTACAGGGAAGTGCGGGAGACCCAGTACTTC. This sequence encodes CSATYREVRETQYF.

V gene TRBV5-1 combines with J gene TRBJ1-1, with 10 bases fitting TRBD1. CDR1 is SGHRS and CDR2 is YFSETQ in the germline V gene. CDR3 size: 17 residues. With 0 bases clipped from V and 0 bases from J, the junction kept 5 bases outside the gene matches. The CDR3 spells CASSLGWTGGVNTEAFF. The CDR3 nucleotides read TGCGCCAGCAGCTTGGGGTGGACAGGGGGTGTGAACACTGAAGCTTTCTTT.

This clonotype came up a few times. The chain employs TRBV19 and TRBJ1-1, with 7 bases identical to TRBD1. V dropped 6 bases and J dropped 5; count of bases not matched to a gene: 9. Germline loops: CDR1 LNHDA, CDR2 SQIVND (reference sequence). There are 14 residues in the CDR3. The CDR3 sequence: CASSMTGQRTEAFF. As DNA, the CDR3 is TGTGCCAGTAGCATGACAGGGCAGAGGACTGAAGCTTTCTTT. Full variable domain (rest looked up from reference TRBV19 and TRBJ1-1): DGGITQSPKYLFRKEGQNVTLSCEQNLNHDAMYWYRQDPGQGLRLIYYSQIVNDFQKGDIAEGYSVSREKKESFPLTVTSAQKNPTAFYLCASSMTGQRTEAFFGQGTRLTVV.

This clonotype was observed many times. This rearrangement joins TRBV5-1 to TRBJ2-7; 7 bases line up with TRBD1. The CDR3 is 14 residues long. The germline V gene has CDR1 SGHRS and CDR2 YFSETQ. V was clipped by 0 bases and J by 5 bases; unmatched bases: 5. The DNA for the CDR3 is TGCGCCAGCAGCTTGGGGGGGACAGCCAACGAGCAGTACTTC. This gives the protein CASSLGGTANEQYF.

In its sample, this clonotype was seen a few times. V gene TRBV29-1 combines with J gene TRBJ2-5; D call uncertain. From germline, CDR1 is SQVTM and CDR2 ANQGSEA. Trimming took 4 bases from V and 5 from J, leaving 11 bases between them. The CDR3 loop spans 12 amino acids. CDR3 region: CSVVGFVETQYF. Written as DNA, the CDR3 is TGCAGCGTTGTTGGGTTTGTTGAGACCCAGTACTTC.